The rows below give T cell receptor beta chains drawn from one sample of a study of T cells in Graves' hyperthyroidism and ophthalmopathy. A single record per CDR3 protein comes from TCRdb applying MiXCR to the multiplex PCR reads. The data hold some 690,000 distinct CDR3 sequences, with approximately 15% observed a single time. Sequencing was done on a sample of blood. The origin of the receptors is a man aged 45-60 years with Graves' hyperthyroidism. Both conserved end residues are part of each CDR3. A D gene is named only where the DNA matches it firmly. Clone size is given for some rows only: seen once, a few or many times, or a class if the clone is expanded.

size: NA
J: TRBJ1-1
V: TRBV27
D: NA
CDR3: CASSSTVGNTEAFF
DNA: TGTGCCAGCAGTTCCACCGTGGGTAACACTGAAGCTTTCTTT

size: few
J: TRBJ2-3
V: TRBV15
D: NA
CDR3: CATSSQGDTQYF
DNA: TGTGCCACCAGCAGTCAGGGAGATACGCAGTATTTT

size: few
J: TRBJ2-1
V: TRBV5-6
D: TRBD1
CDR3: CASSLENRGNEQFF
DNA: TGTGCCAGCAGCTTGGAGAACAGGGGCAATGAGCAGTTCTTC

size: few
J: TRBJ2-2
V: TRBV5-1
D: TRBD2
CDR3: CASSLLAGMDTGELFF
DNA: TGCGCCAGCAGCTTGCTAGCGGGGATGGACACCGGGGAGCTGTTTTTT

size: NA
J: TRBJ2-7
V: TRBV12-5
D: NA
CDR3: CASDLGDEQYF
DNA: TGTGCTAGTGATTTGGGCGACGAGCAGTACTTC

size: many
J: TRBJ2-3
V: TRBV27
D: NA
CDR3: CASSLSFRADTQYF
DNA: TGTGCCAGCAGTTTATCTTTCAGAGCAGATACGCAGTATTTT

size: few
J: TRBJ1-2
V: TRBV7-9
D: TRBD1
CDR3: CASSLATWDSNYGYTF
DNA: TGTGCCAGCAGCTTAGCGACATGGGACAGTAACTATGGCTACACCTTC

size: NA
J: TRBJ1-1
V: TRBV4-3
D: NA
CDR3: CASSQDLSSEAFF
DNA: TGCGCCAGCAGCCAAGATTTATCGAGTGAAGCTTTCTTT

size: once
J: TRBJ2-3
V: TRBV6-5
D: NA
CDR3: CASSYGGSSPDTQYF
DNA: TGTGCCAGCAGTTACGGGGGCAGTTCACCAGATACGCAGTATTTT

size: many
J: TRBJ2-1
V: TRBV7-3
D: NA
CDR3: CASSLSGTRYNEQFF
DNA: TGTGCCAGCAGCTTAAGTGGGACTCGATACAATGAGCAGTTCTTC

size: many
J: TRBJ2-1
V: TRBV12-5
D: TRBD2
CDR3: CASGPSGASYNEQFF
DNA: TGTGCTAGTGGACCTAGCGGGGCCTCCTACAATGAGCAGTTCTTC

size: many
J: TRBJ2-2
V: TRBV11-2
D: TRBD2
CDR3: CASSLGGWATDANTGELFF
DNA: TGTGCCAGCAGCTTGGGGGGGTGGGCCACAGACGCGAACACCGGGGAGCTGTTTTTT

size: NA
J: TRBJ2-1
V: TRBV30
D: NA
CDR3: CACGTQYNEQFF
DNA: TGTGCCTGCGGGACGCAGTACAATGAGCAGTTCTTC

size: many
J: TRBJ1-5
V: TRBV19
D: TRBD1
CDR3: CASRQQGAGFSGNQPQHF
DNA: TGTGCCAGTAGGCAACAGGGGGCTGGGTTTAGTGGCAATCAGCCCCAGCATTTT

size: many
J: TRBJ2-7
V: TRBV11-2
D: TRBD2
CDR3: CASSVTLSGLAGRGYEQYF
DNA: TGTGCCAGCAGCGTCACCCTGTCGGGACTAGCGGGAAGGGGCTACGAGCAGTACTTC

size: NA
J: TRBJ2-2
V: TRBV27
D: NA
CDR3: CASSGPAGELFF
DNA: TGTGCCAGCAGTGGACCAGCCGGGGAGCTGTTTTTT

size: NA
J: TRBJ1-5
V: TRBV4-2
D: TRBD1
CDR3: CASSQETPDRGNQPQHF
DNA: TGTGCCAGCAGCCAAGAGACGCCAGACAGGGGAAATCAGCCCCAGCATTTT

size: many
J: TRBJ1-6
V: TRBV7-3
D: NA
CDR3: CASSLTWGRNSPLHF
DNA: TGTGCCAGCAGCTTAACTTGGGGGAGGAATTCACCCCTCCACTTT

size: many
J: TRBJ2-7
V: TRBV28
D: TRBD1
CDR3: CASSFARGLGEQYF
DNA: TGTGCCAGCAGTTTTGCCAGGGGGCTCGGGGAGCAGTACTTC

size: few
J: TRBJ2-1
V: TRBV24-1
D: TRBD2
CDR3: CATSDPAGDNEQFF
DNA: TGTGCCACCAGTGATCCGGCGGGGGACAATGAGCAGTTCTTC

size: many
J: TRBJ2-7
V: TRBV6-6
D: TRBD2
CDR3: CASSYSPSGPTYEQYF
DNA: TGTGCCAGCAGTTACTCGCCTAGCGGGCCTACCTACGAGCAGTACTTC

size: many
J: TRBJ2-1
V: TRBV18
D: TRBD1
CDR3: CASSPSNRGLHNEQFF
DNA: TGTGCCAGCTCACCCTCCAACAGGGGGCTACACAATGAGCAGTTCTTC

size: many
J: TRBJ1-5
V: TRBV11-2
D: TRBD1
CDR3: CASSLQGGTGQPQHF
DNA: TGTGCCAGCAGCCTACAGGGAGGGACAGGTCAGCCCCAGCATTTT

size: many
J: TRBJ1-1
V: TRBV7-8
D: NA
CDR3: CASSLPPLGTEAFF
DNA: TGTGCCAGCAGCCTCCCTCCCCTGGGCACTGAAGCTTTCTTT

size: NA
J: TRBJ2-7
V: TRBV2
D: TRBD2
CDR3: CASSGAGGAEQYF
DNA: TGTGCCAGCAGTGGCGCGGGGGGCGCCGAGCAGTACTTC

size: NA
J: TRBJ1-1
V: TRBV19
D: NA
CDR3: CASSMGGLRSPPYEAFF
DNA: TGTGCCAGTAGTATGGGCGGATTAAGATCCCCCCCATATGAAGCTTTCTTT

size: few
J: TRBJ2-7
V: TRBV6-5
D: NA
CDR3: CASSYSHILASYEQYF
DNA: TGTGCCAGCAGTTACTCGCATATTCTCGCTAGCTACGAGCAGTACTTC

size: many
J: TRBJ2-1
V: TRBV20-1
D: NA
CDR3: CSARELAGAYNEQFF
DNA: TGCAGTGCTAGAGAACTAGCCGGGGCCTACAATGAGCAGTTCTTC

size: NA
J: TRBJ1-1
V: TRBV18
D: NA
CDR3: CASSDSESTEAFF
DNA: TGTGCCAGCTCAGACAGTGAAAGCACTGAAGCTTTCTTT

size: NA
J: TRBJ2-3
V: TRBV12-5
D: NA
CDR3: CASGLGPHTDTQYF
DNA: TGTGCTAGTGGTCTAGGACCCCACACAGATACGCAGTATTTT

size: NA
J: TRBJ2-3
V: TRBV19
D: TRBD2
CDR3: CASIPGLAPSTDTQYF
DNA: TGTGCCAGTATCCCCGGACTAGCACCTAGCACAGATACGCAGTATTTT

size: few
J: TRBJ1-1
V: TRBV5-6
D: NA
CDR3: CASSPTSLSKNTEAFF
DNA: TGTGCCAGCAGCCCGACAAGCCTTAGTAAGAACACTGAAGCTTTCTTT

size: many
J: TRBJ2-2
V: TRBV2
D: TRBD1
CDR3: CASRTGVNTGELFF
DNA: TGTGCCAGCAGGACAGGGGTAAACACCGGGGAGCTGTTTTTT

size: many
J: TRBJ2-7
V: TRBV6-1
D: TRBD1
CDR3: CASSLGQGGNEQYF
DNA: TGTGCCAGCAGCCTCGGACAGGGGGGCAACGAGCAGTACTTC

size: NA
J: TRBJ2-1
V: TRBV3-1
D: NA
CDR3: CASSQEARPEQFF
DNA: TGTGCCAGCAGCCAAGAAGCTAGGCCGGAGCAGTTCTTC

size: few
J: TRBJ2-7
V: TRBV24-1
D: TRBD2
CDR3: CATSGGSGSTYEQYF
DNA: TGTGCCACCAGTGGGGGTAGCGGGAGCACCTACGAGCAGTACTTC

size: many
J: TRBJ2-7
V: TRBV12-3/TRBV12-4
D: NA
CDR3: CASSPRDSKYEQYF
DNA: TGTGCCAGCAGTCCTCGGGACTCTAAATACGAGCAGTACTTC

size: few
J: TRBJ1-2
V: TRBV14
D: NA
CDR3: CASSQDQGADGYTF
DNA: TGTGCCAGCAGCCAAGACCAAGGGGCGGATGGCTACACCTTC

size: NA
J: TRBJ2-7
V: TRBV4-1
D: TRBD2
CDR3: CASSQDILAAKEQYF
DNA: TGCGCCAGCAGCCAAGATATCCTAGCGGCTAAGGAGCAGTACTTC

size: few
J: TRBJ1-2
V: TRBV24-1
D: NA
CDR3: CATSDLRPGTGYGYTF
DNA: TGTGCCACCAGTGATTTGAGACCGGGAACTGGCTATGGCTACACCTTC

size: few
J: TRBJ2-3
V: TRBV5-4
D: TRBD2
CDR3: CASSPTGGPRLPDTQYF
DNA: TGTGCCAGCAGCCCAACGGGAGGGCCGCGGCTACCAGATACGCAGTATTTT

size: few
J: TRBJ2-7
V: TRBV7-9
D: NA
CDR3: CASAGYEQYF
DNA: TGTGCCAGCGCTGGTTACGAGCAGTACTTC

size: NA
J: TRBJ2-2
V: TRBV14
D: TRBD2
CDR3: CASSQGTSVGGELFF
DNA: TGTGCCAGCAGCCAAGGGACTAGCGTTGGCGGGGAGCTGTTTTTT